This entry is about one T cell receptor beta chain. Antigen: not known. PCR amplification relied on 60 Vbeta primers (plus 13 Jbeta primers). Data came from immunoSEQ multiplex PCR; TCRdb stores just in-frame clones and leaves some out. Of 97,000 or so clones in the sample, roughly three quarters were seen once. This sample stems from a study of cytomegalovirus exposure and HLA in healthy donors. Background on the study: Of some 410 genotyped donors, roughly 80% grouped in the Caucasian-associated ancestry cluster.

The donors comprised healthy bone marrow donors. The study's findings and limits: CMV serostatus alone was available as immune exposure information. It was 160 or so TCR beta chains that were listed as cytomegalovirus-associated.

The sample taken for sequencing was PBMCs. The sequence came from a man aged 35 to 55 in good health and CMV-seronegative.

The CDR3 DNA is TGTGCCGGCTTCGTTACGGGGACAGGGGCCTATGGCTACACCTTC. Translating it yields CAGFVTGTGAYGYTF. The chain combines TRBV28 with TRBJ1-2; TRBD1 matches at 10 bases. From germline, CDR1 is MDHEN and CDR2 SYDVKM. V was clipped by 11 bases and J by 4 bases; unmatched bases: 13. CDR3 length: 15 amino acids.